A single T cell receptor (beta chain) is shown here with its context. Its target is not known. This record belongs to a study of identical twins. Study-wide points: The study drew conclusions from cross-sectional statistical analysis, not from following the same donors. The degree of excess twin sharing was weaker in beta out-of-frame sequences.

Healthy Caucasian donors formed the entire cohort. Germline CDR1 and CDR2: SGHTA and FQGNSA. This CDR3 spans 15 amino acids. The trim removed 5 bases at V and 12 bases at J, leaving 16 bases unmatched. TCRdb re-analysed the 5' RACE reads in MiXCR, keeping a single row per CDR3 protein. Of about 1.7 million distinct CDR3 sequences listed, around 29% are singletons. The sequence was collected from a newborn girl in good health. The genes are TRBV7-2 and TRBJ2-7; 10 bases are a match to TRBD1. Sequenced: cord blood. The CDR3 region is CASSPAGTGDRRGYF. CDR3 coding DNA: TGTGCCAGCAGCCCTGCGGGGACAGGGGACAGACGCGGGTACTTC.